A single sample gave rise to the 6 T cell receptor beta chains below, sequenced in a study of Graves' ophthalmopathy and Graves' hyperthyroidism. The sequenced template was RNA, covering the TCR beta CDR3 region. HTBI primers served in a first-round RT-PCR, which a second-round multiplex PCR followed. TCRdb re-derived calls from the multiplex PCR reads in MiXCR, one entry per CDR3 protein. The sample carries over a million distinct CDR3 sequences, approximately 35% recorded once. The specimen was peripheral blood or thyroid tissue (not recorded which). These receptors all stem from an adult man with Graves' hyperthyroidism.

The chain employs TRBV7-9 and TRBJ1-6, with D possibly matching TRBD1 (6 bases). CDR1 and CDR2 from the germline V gene are SEHNR and FQNEAQ (reference sequence). Deletions cut 5 bases from V and 6 bases from J, with 14 bases between. CDR3 length: 15 amino acids. CDR3 loop: CASSPPDSTNSPLHF. CDR3 sequence (DNA): TGTGCCAGCAGCCCCCCGGACAGCACTAATTCACCCCTCCACTTT. The entire variable domain, with the rest obtained from reference TRBV7-9 and TRBJ1-6, is as follows: DTGVSQNPRHKITKRGQNVTFRCDPISEHNRLYWYRQTLGQGPEFLTYFQNEAQLEKSRLLSDRFSAERPKGSFSTLEIQRTEQGDSAMYLCASSPPDSTNSPLHFGNGTRLTVT.

This clonotype was counted many times. This sequence joins TRBV4-3 and TRBJ1-1; 10 bases match TRBD1. The germline V gene has CDR1 LGHNA and CDR2 YSLEER. Trimming took 2 bases from V and 5 from J; bases not matched to a gene: 8. The CDR3 covers 16 residues. The CDR3 loop is CASSQLGQGTRTEAFF. CDR3 DNA: TGCGCCAGCAGCCAATTGGGACAGGGGACGAGGACTGAAGCTTTCTTT.

This clonotype was observed a handful of times. This chain joins TRBV5-8 and TRBJ2-5, with 7 bases identical to TRBD1. The CDR3 length is 16 residues. The junction had 14 bases not matched to a gene; V was cut back by 4 bases and J by 5 bases. Germline V CDR1 and CDR2: SGHTS, YDEGEE. CDR3 region: CASSHGDSFDVETQYF. The DNA for the CDR3 is TGTGCCAGCAGCCACGGGGACAGCTTCGATGTGGAGACCCAGTACTTC.

There are many counts of this clonotype. This chain connects TRBV10-3 to TRBJ2-7; D gene uncertain. V was shortened by 1 base and J by 2 bases, with 12 bases between the two germline ends. The V gene's germline CDR1 is ENHRY and CDR2 SYGVKD. This CDR3 contains 15 residues. The CDR3 DNA reads as TGTGCCATCAGTGAGTGGGCAGCTTTAACCTACGAGCAGTACTTC. Translated, it gives CAISEWAALTYEQYF.

The chain carries TRBV7-8 and TRBJ2-5; 12 nucleotides match TRBD2. V lost 8 bases and J lost 5; bases outside the gene matches: 9. Germline CDR1 reads SGHVS; CDR2 reads FQNEAQ. CDR3 length equals 15 residues. CDR3 region: CASLVLAGGAETQYF. In nucleotides, the CDR3 is TGTGCCAGCTTGGTACTAGCGGGGGGTGCGGAGACCCAGTACTTC.

On this clonotype: This clone may be a read error of a much larger clone one base away. V gene TRBV7-3 combines with J gene TRBJ1-4; D is possibly TRBD1 (6 bases). Germline loops: CDR1 SGHTA, CDR2 FQGTGA. The CDR3 spans 17 residues. CDR3 sequence reads: CTSSSKSIRGHNEKLFF. The CDR3 DNA is TGTACCAGCAGCTCAAAATCGATCAGGGGCCACAATGAAAAACTGTTTTTT.